Detailed here is one T cell receptor beta chain. The antigen remains undetermined. CDR3 size: 13 residues. V was cut by 5 bases and J by 6 bases, with 13 bases left in between. Germline V gene data show CDR1 as MNHNS and CDR2 as SASEGT. The sample originates from a study of T cells in Graves' hyperthyroidism and ophthalmopathy. RNA transcripts served as the template for amplifying TCR beta CDR3 regions. RT-PCR in the first round (using the HTBI primer set) targeted the TCR CDR3. TCRdb re-called the multiplex PCR reads through MiXCR, storing one row per CDR3 protein. The profile shows around 700,000 distinct CDR3 sequences, 30% to 40% of them singletons. Study results and caveats: Most clonotypes that expanded in the thyroid above 0.001 also showed up in blood.

This TCR came from a woman aged 40-49 years with Graves' hyperthyroidism. Material: blood. V and J are TRBV6-1 and TRBJ1-2; unclear D gene. This CDR3 reads CASSKNGRDGYTF. The CDR3 nucleotides read TGTGCCAGCAGTAAAAACGGACGGGATGGCTACACCTTC.